This is a list of T cell receptor beta chains from one sample in a study of T cell changes during pregnancy in multiple sclerosis. TCRdb's copy holds only in-frame clones and misses some; the assay was immunoSEQ multiplex PCR. Here the sample spans 60,000 to 80,000 clones, less than 90% being singletons. The sequencing here drew on peripheral blood, taken before pregnancy. These receptor sequences come from a female donor with multiple sclerosis, enrolled in a pregnancy study. The conserved cysteine and the conserved F or W are not part of the CDR3 here. Where a row states a size, it is once, few, many or the class of an expanded clone; other rows omit it.

ASSEGTFGEQF	TRBV10-2	TRBJ2-1	NA
ASTTVDPGLDEQF	TRBV6-1	TRBJ2-1	once
ASSHPGGPSYNEQF	TRBV11-2	TRBJ2-1	NA
ASSLGLGKTDTQY	TRBV7-2	TRBJ2-3	NA
ASSSGGSTDTQY	TRBV4-1	TRBJ2-3	once
ASSGGTGVGPLH	TRBV6-4	TRBJ1-6	NA
ASSNFGQGVENQPQH	TRBV2	TRBJ1-5	NA
ASSYQRGEKETQY	TRBV11-1	TRBJ2-5	NA
ASSLDPGNTIY	TRBV7-2	TRBJ1-3	NA
ASSLSLPRGTEAF	TRBV7-2	TRBJ1-1	NA
AISDEGVENEQF	TRBV10-3	TRBJ2-1	once
ASSVGGLAGVDEQF	TRBV9	TRBJ2-1	NA
ASSPGRDRVGYGYT	TRBV5-1	TRBJ1-2	NA
ASSYPGNRASETQY	TRBV11-1	TRBJ2-5	NA
ASSLAGTAPEPQH	TRBV7-9	TRBJ1-5	NA
ASSPWRDRPMNTEAF	TRBV5-1	TRBJ1-1	NA
AWSVSTSGDEQF	TRBV30	TRBJ2-1	NA
ASSPPGQEMSAYEQY	TRBV18	TRBJ2-7	NA
ASNRGSGISYNEQF	TRBV27	TRBJ2-1	NA
ASSLDYLETQY	TRBV5-6	TRBJ2-5	once
AAGGRPNTEAF	TRBV7-9	TRBJ1-1	few
ASSQSTGLGANEKLF	TRBV7-2	TRBJ1-4	NA
ASSPQGQALGYT	TRBV18	TRBJ1-2	NA
SVSTRGLGQPQH	TRBV29-1	TRBJ1-5	NA
ASSQVPHGDISNEQY	TRBV4-3	TRBJ2-7	NA
ASSIVYRHSNQPQH	TRBV19	TRBJ1-5	once
ASSLRQGTSNNEQF	TRBV5-1	TRBJ2-1	NA
ASSSAAGELF	TRBV7-2	TRBJ2-2	NA
ASSPMDRAKNIQY	TRBV5-1	TRBJ2-4	NA
ASSDRSSAETQY	TRBV25-1	TRBJ2-5	NA
ASSVQGFRGANVLT	TRBV5-1	TRBJ2-6	NA
ASSVGGRAETQY	TRBV9	TRBJ2-5	NA
ASSPQRQGLADTQY	TRBV9	TRBJ2-3	NA
ASSLLSGNTIY	TRBV5-6	TRBJ1-3	NA
AWSWGHERYGYT	TRBV30	TRBJ1-2	NA
ASSVRGQGEKLF	TRBV9	TRBJ1-4	NA
ASSVDSRGRSDTQY	TRBV9	TRBJ2-3	NA
AWMGAGLNYGYT	TRBV30	TRBJ1-2	few
ASSPTWGPTDTQY	TRBV7-6	TRBJ2-3	few
ASSPFGDPAGYT	TRBV14	TRBJ1-2	NA
ASSPGTSATYEQY	TRBV7-9	TRBJ2-7	once
ASSQATTNSGNTIY	TRBV4-3	TRBJ1-3	NA
ASSSDTPRDRVIRTPH	TRBV27	TRBJ1-2	NA
ASCGGVYNTEAF	TRBV4-2	TRBJ1-1	NA
ASSQVTRGYEQY	TRBV19	TRBJ2-7	once
AWSAGQGGQY	TRBV30	TRBJ2-3	NA